This T cell receptor (beta chain) came from a study of cytomegalovirus exposure and HLA in healthy donors. Looking at the study overall: Among the 350 to 400 donors who were genotyped, roughly 76% fell in the genetic ancestry cluster that is associated with self-reported Caucasian donors.

The PCR ran on 60 Vbeta and 13 Jbeta primers. Data came from immunoSEQ multiplex PCR; TCRdb stores just in-frame clones and leaves some out. This table holds 150,000 to 200,000 clones, approximately 81% found once. The ends were cut back, 5 bases at V and 4 bases at J, with 23 bases in the middle. The CDR3 has 17 residues. Germline assignment: CDR1 SGHNT and CDR2 YENEEA. With respect to this clone: As yet, its antigen is unknown.

Study-level results: Another analysis was done later, and it associated approximately 15,000 TCR beta sequences with HLA alleles at 0.05 false discovery rate. One variant, a missense change in DCLRE1C, was linked in a later analysis to TCR beta V- and J-gene trimming. The authors later found HLA-associated TCR beta chains more clonally expanded than equally common others.

Sequenced sample: PBMCs. The origin of this receptor is a woman aged 50 to 65 in good health and CMV-seronegative. The chain recombines TRBV11-3 with TRBJ1-1; tentative D call: TRBD1 (5 bases). The CDR3 here is CASSLNSLQASGTEAFF. The CDR3 DNA is TGTGCCAGCAGCCTAAATTCCCTACAGGCCTCGGGCACTGAAGCTTTCTTT. The whole variable domain, filled in from reference TRBV11-3 and TRBJ1-1, reads EAGVVQSPRYKIIEKKQPVAFWCNPISGHNTLYWYLQNLGQGPELLIRYENEEAVDDSQLPKDRFSAERLKGVDSTLKIQPAELGDSAVYLCASSLNSLQASGTEAFFGQGTRLTVV.